The 14 T cell receptor beta chains in this list originate from one sample, sequenced in a study of T cell responses to AZD1222 COVID-19 vaccine. Libraries were prepared by immunoSEQ multiplex PCR; TCRdb keeps only in-frame clonotypes and omits some of them. There are about 150,000 clones in the sample; around nine tenths occur only once, and around 1% lies in the top ten. The material sequenced was peripheral blood, taken 28 days after the second AZD1222 dose. Receptor source: an adult who received the AZD1222 COVID-19 vaccine.

CDR3 nucleotide sequence: TGTGCCAGCGGACAGGGGGCCGCCTACGAGCAGTACTTC. This codes for CASGQGAAYEQYF. The chain joins TRBV19 to TRBJ2-7; 11 bases are a match to TRBD1. Germline CDR1 reads LNHDA; CDR2 reads SQIVND (reference sequence). This CDR3 is 13 amino acids long. After removal of 9 bases from V and 2 bases from J, the junction contained 3 bases not matched to a gene.

V gene TRBV7-2 combines with J gene TRBJ1-6; 7 bases line up with TRBD1. Trimming removed 2 bases from V and 17 bases from J; junction bases left unmatched: 9. Germline assignment: CDR1 SGHTA and CDR2 FQGNSA. The CDR3 consists of 13 residues. CDR3 DNA: TGTGCCAGCAGCTTATTAGGAGGGGGCGCGGTCCACTTT. Its translation is CASSLLGGGAVHF.

The chain employs TRBV27 and TRBJ1-1; 7 bases line up with TRBD1. The CDR3 consists of 13 residues. CDR1 and CDR2 (germline): MNHEY, SMNVEV (reference sequence). The trim removed 7 bases at V and 3 bases at J, leaving 5 bases unmatched. CDR3 region: CASKPGQHTEAFF. In DNA form, the CDR3 reads TGTGCCAGCAAGCCGGGACAGCACACTGAAGCTTTCTTT.

A few counts support this clone. The V and J genes are TRBV27 and TRBJ1-2; D is uncertain. V lost 0 bases to trimming and J lost 4 bases, with 12 bases between them. Germline V gives CDR1 MNHEY, CDR2 SMNVEV (reference sequence). This CDR3 contains 15 residues. DNA for the CDR3: TGTGCCAGCAGTTTATCCCCACAGCGGGGCTATGGCTACACCTTC. The encoded protein is CASSLSPQRGYGYTF.

This chain uses TRBV4-3 with TRBJ2-7; TRBD1 is a possible D gene (6 bases). Germline V gene sequence: CDR1 LGHNA, CDR2 YSLEER. CDR3 length equals 15 residues. V was clipped by 2 bases and J by 0 bases, with 11 bases between them. The CDR3 DNA follows: TGCGCCAGCAGCCAAAGGACAGATAGCTCCTACGAGCAGTACTTC. Translating gives CASSQRTDSSYEQYF.

J is TRBJ2-7 and V is TRBV12-5; D is perhaps TRBD2 (5 bases). V lost 5 bases and J 7 bases, leaving 18 bases between the germline ends. CDR3 size: 14 residues. From germline, CDR1 is LGHNT and CDR2 FRNRAP. The CDR3 here is CASGPGITLGEQYF. CDR3 nucleotides: TGTGCTAGTGGTCCCGGGATAACTCTCGGGGAGCAGTACTTC. Supplemented by reference TRBV12-5 and TRBJ2-7, the full variable domain reads DARVTQTPRHKVTEMGQEVTMRCQPILGHNTVFWYRQTMMQGLELLAYFRNRAPLDDSGMPKDRFSAEMPDATLATLKIQPSEPRDSAVYFCASGPGITLGEQYFGPGTRLTVT.

This clone was counted once. V usage is TRBV12-3 or TRBV12-4 and J usage is TRBJ1-2, with D hard to call. The ends were cut back, 0 bases at V and 5 bases at J, with 4 bases in the middle. The CDR3 runs 12 residues. In DNA, the CDR3 is TGTGCCAGCAGTTTAGCCTATTATGGCTACACCTTC. Translated, it gives CASSLAYYGYTF.

The CDR3 coding sequence is TGCGCCAGCAGCCCCTGGGGGGGAAGCGACACTGAAGCTTTCTTT. It codes for CASSPWGGSDTEAFF. The chain has TRBV4-1 and TRBJ1-1, with D maybe TRBD1 (5 bases). The germline gives CDR1 MGHRA, CDR2 YSYEKL. CDR3 length: 15 amino acids. With 4 bases removed from V and 3 bases from J, the gap between germline ends came to 15 bases.

This clone came up a few times. The CDR3 region has the DNA TGCAGTGCCAGTCGTGGTCCCATGAACACTGAAGCTTTCTTT. Translation gives CSASRGPMNTEAFF. The chain links TRBV20-1 to TRBJ1-1; D not certain. Trimming cost V 6 bases and J 0 bases, with 14 bases left between them. Per germline, CDR1 DFQATT and CDR2 SNEGSKA (reference sequence). This CDR3 has 14 amino acids.

V usage is TRBV18 and J usage is TRBJ1-4; D unclear. V dropped 5 bases and J dropped 0 bases, with 13 bases sitting between them. This CDR3 has 16 amino acids. CDR1 and CDR2 (germline): KGHSH, LQKENI. The CDR3 DNA follows: TGTGCCAGCTCAAGGGCAGTCCCTGCAACTAATGAAAAACTGTTTTTT. Translating gives CASSRAVPATNEKLFF.

The rearrangement joins TRBV27 to TRBJ1-6; tentatively, D is TRBD1 (5 bases). CDR3 length equals 17 residues. The V end was cut by 7 bases, the J end by 6 bases, with 22 bases between. Germline V lookup: CDR1 MNHEY, CDR2 SMNVEV (reference sequence). This CDR3 reads CASTGRQEPGLNSPLHF. CDR3 bases: TGTGCCAGCACTGGACGCCAGGAGCCGGGACTTAATTCACCCCTCCACTTT.

The chain recombines TRBV12-5 with TRBJ1-5; D call uncertain. Germline V gene lookup returns CDR1 LGHNT and CDR2 FRNRAP. Trimming shortened V by 6 bases and J by 4 bases, and 13 bases separated the two germline ends. This CDR3 region has 14 residues. CDR3 bases: TGTGCTAGTGGCAGCACACTGGCAAATCAGCCCCAGCATTTT. The encoded protein is CASGSTLANQPQHF.

V gene TRBV6-1 combines with J gene TRBJ1-5; TRBD1 might be the D (6 bases). Between the trimmed V and J ends, which lost 0 bases and 6 bases, there was a span of 18 bases. The length of the CDR3 is 17 residues. Germline assignment: CDR1 MNHNS and CDR2 SASEGT. CDR3 loop: CASSEARGGQVGQPQHF. Here the CDR3 DNA reads TGTGCCAGCAGTGAAGCGCGGGGGGGGCAGGTCGGTCAGCCCCAGCATTTT.

The genes are TRBV18 and TRBJ2-3; 8 bases agree with TRBD2. The germline CDR1 and CDR2 sequences are KGHSH and LQKENI. V trimming: 0 bases; J trimming: 1 base; junction bases outside the gene matches: 3. The CDR3 is 16 residues long. This chain's CDR3 is CASSPPVRGGTDTQYF. The CDR3 bases are TGTGCCAGCTCACCACCCGTGCGGGGGGGCACAGATACGCAGTATTTT.